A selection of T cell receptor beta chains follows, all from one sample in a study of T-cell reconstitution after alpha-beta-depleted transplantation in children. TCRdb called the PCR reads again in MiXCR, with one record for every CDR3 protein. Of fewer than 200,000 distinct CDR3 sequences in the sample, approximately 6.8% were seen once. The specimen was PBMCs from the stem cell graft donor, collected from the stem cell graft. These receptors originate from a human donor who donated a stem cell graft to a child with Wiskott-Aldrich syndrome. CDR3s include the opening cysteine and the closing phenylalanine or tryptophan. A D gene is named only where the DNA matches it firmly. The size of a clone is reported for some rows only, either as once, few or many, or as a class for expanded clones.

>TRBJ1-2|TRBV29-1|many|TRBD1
CSVEGGTEKLNGYTF
TGCAGCGTTGAAGGAGGGACAGAGAAATTAAATGGCTACACCTTC
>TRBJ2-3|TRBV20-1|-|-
CSGSAGSTDTQYF
TGCAGCGGGTCCGCAGGAAGCACAGATACGCAGTATTTT
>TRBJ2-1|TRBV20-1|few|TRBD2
CSASTSGIGHEQFF
TGCAGTGCATCGACTAGCGGGATCGGACATGAGCAGTTCTTC
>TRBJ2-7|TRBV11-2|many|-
CASSFFTPPPGYSRAYEQYF
TGTGCCAGCAGCTTCTTCACCCCTCCACCAGGATATTCACGTGCCTACGAGCAGTACTTC
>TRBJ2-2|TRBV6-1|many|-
CASRQGTVHTGELFF
TGTGCCAGCAGACAAGGGACGGTTCACACCGGGGAGCTGTTTTTT
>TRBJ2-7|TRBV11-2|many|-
CASSLNLRLYEQYF
TGTGCCAGCAGCTTAAACCTCAGACTTTACGAGCAGTACTTC
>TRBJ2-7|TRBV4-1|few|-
CASRQRDSLGGEQYF
TGCGCCAGCAGACAACGGGACTCCCTTGGTGGTGAGCAGTACTTC
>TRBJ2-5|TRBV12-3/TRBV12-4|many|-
CASSLARTGETQYF
TGTGCCAGCAGTCTAGCAAGGACGGGGGAGACCCAGTACTTC
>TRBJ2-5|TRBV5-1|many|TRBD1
CASSRTAGGETQYF
TGCGCCAGCAGCCGAACTGCAGGGGGAGAGACCCAGTACTTC
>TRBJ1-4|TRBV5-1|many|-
CASSFGLSEAEKLFF
TGCGCCAGCAGCTTCGGACTATCGGAGGCCGAAAAACTGTTTTTT
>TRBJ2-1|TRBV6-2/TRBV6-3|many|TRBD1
CASSNHWTGRLDEQFF
TGTGCCAGCAGTAACCACTGGACAGGCCGACTGGATGAGCAGTTCTTC
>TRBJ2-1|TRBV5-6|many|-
CASSLAGYDSDEQFF
TGTGCCAGCAGCTTGGCGGGTTACGATAGCGATGAGCAGTTCTTC
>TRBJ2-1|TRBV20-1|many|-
CSARDLTGEIDEQFF
TGCAGTGCTAGAGATTTAACGGGAGAAATAGATGAGCAGTTCTTC
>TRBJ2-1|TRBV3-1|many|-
CASSGHRATYNEQFF
TGTGCCAGCAGTGGACACCGAGCTACCTACAATGAGCAGTTCTTC
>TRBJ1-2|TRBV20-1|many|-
CSARGVRANYGYTF
TGCAGTGCTAGAGGGGTCAGAGCTAACTATGGCTACACCTTC
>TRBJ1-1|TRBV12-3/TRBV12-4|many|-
CASRPTGLPNTEAFF
TGTGCCAGCAGACCAACAGGGCTGCCGAACACTGAAGCTTTCTTT
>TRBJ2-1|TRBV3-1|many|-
CASSRGAGAYNEQFF
TGTGCCAGCAGCCGAGGAGCGGGCGCCTACAATGAGCAGTTCTTC
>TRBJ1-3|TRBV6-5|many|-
CASSYSEGDSGNTIYF
TGTGCCAGCAGTTACTCCGAAGGGGACTCTGGAAACACCATATATTTT
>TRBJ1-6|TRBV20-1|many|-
CSASRGSFNSPLHF
TGCAGTGCTAGTCGTGGCTCTTTTAATTCACCCCTCCACTTT
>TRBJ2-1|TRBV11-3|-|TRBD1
CASSFTGDGEQFF
TGTGCCAGCAGCTTTACAGGGGATGGTGAGCAGTTCTTC
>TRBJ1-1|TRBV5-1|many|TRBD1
CASSSDRGDTEAFF
TGCGCCAGCAGCTCGGACAGGGGGGACACTGAAGCTTTCTTT
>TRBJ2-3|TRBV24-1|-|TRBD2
CATGTPGGLAGAGDTQYF
TGTGCCACCGGTACCCCGGGAGGTCTAGCGGGAGCGGGAGATACGCAGTATTTT
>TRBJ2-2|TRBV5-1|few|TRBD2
CASSPTSGVVNGELFF
TGCGCCAGCAGCCCGACTAGCGGGGTCGTTAACGGGGAGCTGTTTTTT
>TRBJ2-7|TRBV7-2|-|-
CASSLAPSSGEYF
TGTGCCAGCAGCTTAGCTCCGTCATCCGGGGAGTACTTC
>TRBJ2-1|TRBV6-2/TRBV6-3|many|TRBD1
CASSWDSSYNEQFF
TGTGCCAGCAGTTGGGACAGCTCCTACAATGAGCAGTTCTTC
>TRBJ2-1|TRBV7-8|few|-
CASRARRAQYANEQFF
TGTGCCAGCAGGGCCAGAAGAGCGCAGTACGCCAATGAGCAGTTCTTC
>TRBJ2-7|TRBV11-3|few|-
CASSSLDRYEQYF
TGTGCCAGCAGCTCCCTAGACCGTTACGAGCAGTACTTC
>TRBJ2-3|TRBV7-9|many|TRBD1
CASSLRQGAGDTQYF
TGTGCCAGCAGCCTCAGACAGGGGGCCGGAGATACGCAGTATTTT
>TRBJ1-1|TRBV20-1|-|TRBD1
CSADSGGRTEAFF
TGCAGTGCTGACTCAGGGGGCAGGACTGAAGCTTTCTTT
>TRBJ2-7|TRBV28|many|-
CASSFEGSSYEQYF
TGTGCCAGCAGTTTCGAGGGGAGCTCCTACGAGCAGTACTTC
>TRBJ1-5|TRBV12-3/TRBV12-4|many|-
CASSLFSGQPQHF
TGTGCCAGCAGTTTATTTAGCGGTCAGCCCCAGCATTTT
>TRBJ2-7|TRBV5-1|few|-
CASSLEGFEQYF
TGCGCCAGCAGCTTGGAAGGGTTCGAGCAGTACTTC
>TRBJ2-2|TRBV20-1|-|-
CSARDMFRGELFF
TGCAGTGCTAGAGATATGTTTCGTGGGGAGCTGTTTTTT
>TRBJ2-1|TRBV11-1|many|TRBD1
CASSLVVLPGQGVQDEQFF
TGTGCCAGCAGCTTAGTCGTCTTGCCGGGACAGGGAGTGCAGGATGAGCAGTTCTTC
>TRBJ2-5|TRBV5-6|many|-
CASSFLLVETQYF
TGTGCCAGCAGCTTCCTCTTGGTAGAGACCCAGTACTTC
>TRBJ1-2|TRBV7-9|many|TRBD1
CASSMGQLYGYTF
TGTGCCAGCAGCATGGGACAGCTCTATGGCTACACCTTC
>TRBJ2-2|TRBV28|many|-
CASSLGDPGELFF
TGTGCCAGCAGTCTGGGGGACCCCGGGGAGCTGTTTTTT
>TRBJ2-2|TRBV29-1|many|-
CSVELRGGELFF
TGCAGCGTTGAACTACGGGGCGGGGAGCTGTTTTTT
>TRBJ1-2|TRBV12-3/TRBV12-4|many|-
CASRRGLGYGYTF
TGTGCCAGCAGGAGGGGGTTAGGATATGGCTACACCTTC
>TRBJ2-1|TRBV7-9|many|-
CASKPGLNEQFF
TGTGCCAGCAAGCCGGGGCTCAATGAGCAGTTCTTC
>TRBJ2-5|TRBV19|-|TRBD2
CASKIRAGMLQETQYF
TGTGCCAGTAAAATCCGAGCGGGAATGTTACAAGAGACCCAGTACTTC
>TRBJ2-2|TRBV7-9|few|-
CASLTGRRELFF
TGTGCCAGCCTGACCGGTCGCCGGGAGCTGTTTTTT
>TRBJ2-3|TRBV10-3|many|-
CAIAQGLGTDTQYF
TGTGCCATCGCGCAGGGGCTGGGCACAGATACGCAGTATTTT
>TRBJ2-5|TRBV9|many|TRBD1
CASSVVGYRTGTGGWETQYF
TGTGCCAGCAGCGTAGTAGGTTACCGGACCGGGACAGGGGGTTGGGAGACCCAGTACTTC
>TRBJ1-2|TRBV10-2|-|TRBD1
CASTETTGGYGYTF
TGCGCCAGCACCGAGACGACAGGGGGCTATGGCTACACCTTC
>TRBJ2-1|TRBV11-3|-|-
CASSMGIEQFF
TGTGCCAGCAGCATGGGAATTGAGCAGTTCTTC
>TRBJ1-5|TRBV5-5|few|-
CASSLASRPSNQPQHF
TGTGCCAGCAGCTTGGCTTCCAGGCCGAGCAATCAGCCCCAGCATTTT
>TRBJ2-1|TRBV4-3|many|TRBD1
CASSQDHIGQGDYNEQFF
TGCGCCAGCAGCCAAGATCATATCGGACAGGGGGACTACAATGAGCAGTTCTTC